Listed here is a single T cell receptor (beta chain). This clone's antigen is unknown. No much larger clone is present one base from it, and per-base qualities are unavailable. This specimen comes from a study of blood T cell repertoires in COVID-19 (dated by TCRdb to 2020 to 2021). The study in broad terms: Samples from collaborators originated in the United States, Italy and Spain and spanned both the acute and convalescent phases of COVID-19. Deeply sampled blood TCRbeta repertoires from subjects exposed to, actively infected with, or recovered from COVID-19 were included in the dataset. Where available, HLA class I and class II types were obtained from metadata supplied by the sample provider rather than from assay-based typing. Sample metadata almost always included a de-identified subject ID, COVID-19 status, age in years and sex. The prospective study material was composed of cDNA or gDNA derived from T cells, B-cell-depleted T cells, or PBMCs. A freely available public database, intended as a resource for researchers studying the immune response to SARS-CoV-2, is where the repertoires were released. The samples were drawn from two sources: the first 160 participants of the ongoing ImmuneRACE study, and over 950 subjects contributed by 6 global collaborators. The full study reports these points: How much clinical and demographic metadata was included differed by source and by participant, and the metadata was provided uncurated.

The collaborating institutions used their own protocols to collect whole blood in K2EDTA tubes. For TCRbeta analysis, collaborators shipped samples in one of three forms: frozen whole blood, isolated PBMCs, or DNA extracted from either of those sample types. TCRbeta CDR3 regions were amplified from genomic DNA by means of the immunoSEQ Assay, a bias-controlled multiplex PCR. The published analysis was carried out like this. The number of nucleated cells in each sample was estimated from the amplification of reference gene primers within the assay. To quantify the absolute abundance of each unique TCRbeta CDR3 rearrangement, sequence reads were collapsed and filtered. Productive Simpson clonality was computed per sample as the square root of Simpson's diversity index over productive rearrangements. TCRdb retrieved this table from immuneACCESS and kept in-frame rearrangements only. Not all clones are present; in checked studies, unresolved V genes account for under half, and no reason is known for the remainder. The DNA gave D and trimming, while V, J and clone size come from that table. Counted in this sample were about 190,000 clones; around 84% of them appeared once. About 20% of the sample comes from the top ten.

Taken from the germline V gene, the CDR1 and CDR2 loops are SQVTM and ANQGSEA. V trim: 0 bases; J trim: 7 bases; unmatched bases: 11. Taken from cysteine to phenylalanine, the CDR3 has 15 residues. The only DNA kept is the CDR3, 45 bases in frame from the first base. Material for sequencing was peripheral blood. The clonotype comes from a human donor in a cohort sampled during active COVID-19. This chain joins TRBV29-1 to TRBJ2-5, with 7 bases aligning to TRBD1. CDR3 protein: CSVEEYGQAAGTQYF. Read as DNA, the sequence is TGCAGCGTTGAAGAATACGGACAGGCCGCGGGGACCCAGTACTTC.